Sequencing of this T cell receptor beta chain was carried out in a study of T cell responses to AZD1222 COVID-19 vaccine. Study-level findings and limits: Nearly half of spike-specific TCRs reportedly target variant regions that are unmutated in the B.1.351 and B.1.1.7 variants. Clonal diversity may have been underestimated in mostly white British donors. In all cases, repertoires were sampled only after the peak T cell response. Among those given AZD1222, only five or six were seropositive at baseline.

Generated by immunoSEQ multiplex PCR, the TCRdb table keeps only in-frame clones and is missing some. This sample carries roughly 120,000 clones, 70% to 90% of them seen once, and the ten largest clones take 9.4%. Germline values: CDR1 MGHDK, CDR2 SYGVNS. V was trimmed by 5 bases and J by 8 bases, leaving 15 bases between them. This CDR3 region has 13 residues. A note on this clone: Its antigen remains unidentified.

This material consisted of peripheral blood, taken on day 0 of AZD1222 vaccination. The gene calls are TRBV25-1 and TRBJ1-2; TRBD1 is a possible D gene (6 bases). The TCR was taken from an adult in good health. In DNA form, the CDR3 reads TGTGCCAGCAGTACGGCACAGGGCCTAGGCTACACCTTC. Its protein product is CASSTAQGLGYTF.